Listed here are 32 T cell receptor beta chains from one sample, sequenced in a study of shared clonotypes between healthy human individuals. Using immunoSEQ multiplex PCR, the repertoire was profiled, and TCRdb retains in-frame clones only, with some absent. This table has fewer than 1.8 million clones, approximately 98.5% appearing once. The sample comprised naive CD4+ T cells sorted from blood. Stated subset: CD45RA+ positively selected. The receptor source for this set is a man aged 30 to 45 in good health.

On this clone itself: This specimen includes other DNA sequences encoding the same CDR3. The rearrangement joins TRBV5-1 to TRBJ1-1; D is possibly TRBD1 (6 bases). Germline CDR1 is SGHRS and CDR2 is YFSETQ. V lost 0 bases and J lost 2, with 8 bases in between. This CDR3 has 14 amino acids. The CDR3 coding sequence is TGCGCCAGCAGCTTGGGGGGACAAAACACTGAAGCTTTCTTT. The encoded protein is CASSLGGQNTEAFF.

This chain links TRBV27 with TRBJ2-1, with 8 bases identical to TRBD2. Unmatched junction bases numbered 3, after V lost 0 bases and J lost 2 bases. The V gene's germline CDR1 is MNHEY and CDR2 SMNVEV (reference sequence). CDR3 size: 16 residues. CDR3 residues: CASSLSRREAYNEQFF. CDR3 DNA sequence: TGTGCCAGCAGTTTATCTCGGCGGGAGGCCTACAATGAGCAGTTCTTC.

The chain has TRBV6-1 and TRBJ1-5; 11 bases line up with TRBD1. Trimming took 5 bases from V and 7 from J; bases not matched to a gene: 7. Looked up from germline, CDR1 is MNHNS and CDR2 is SASEGT. The CDR3 sequence is 15 residues long. The CDR3: CASSRTGGAGQPQHF. DNA of the CDR3: TGTGCCAGCAGTCGGACAGGGGGCGCTGGGCAGCCCCAGCATTTT.

The rearrangement joins TRBV18 to TRBJ1-2; possibly TRBD1 for D (6 bases). The CDR3 runs to 15 residues. In germline, CDR1 is KGHSH, CDR2 LQKENI. Deletions cut 0 bases from V and 7 bases from J, with 15 bases between. CDR3 sequence reads: CASSPPTTGEGGYTF. CDR3 nucleotides: TGTGCCAGCTCACCACCGACGACAGGCGAGGGTGGCTACACCTTC.

The chain combines TRBV4-1 with TRBJ2-7; D remains unclear. The CDR3 runs to 14 residues. V was cut by 5 bases and J by 5 bases, with 16 bases left in between. Germline V gene data show CDR1 as MGHRA and CDR2 as YSYEKL. CDR3 DNA sequence: TGCGCCAGCAGCGCCGCCACCCGCGTCGACGAGCAGTACTTC. Amino acid sequence: CASSAATRVDEQYF.

The V call is TRBV11-1, the J call TRBJ2-1; TRBD2 matches 7 bases. Unmatched junction bases numbered 10, after V lost 5 bases and J lost 6 bases. The germline CDR1 and CDR2 sequences are SGHAT and FQDESV (reference sequence). CDR3 size: 15 residues. CDR3 DNA sequence: TGTGCCAGCAGCAAACGGGACTACTCCAGCAATGAGCAGTTCTTC. This encodes CASSKRDYSSNEQFF.

The chain joins TRBV29-1 to TRBJ2-3; possibly TRBD2 for D (5 bases). Trimming left V 3 bases short and J 5 bases short, with 12 bases between. Germline V lookup: CDR1 SQVTM, CDR2 ANQGSEA. This CDR3 spans 13 amino acids. CDR3 coding DNA: TGCAGCGTTGAGGCGTCGGGGTTAGATACGCAGTATTTT. As protein: CSVEASGLDTQYF.

The CDR3 region has the DNA TGTGCCAGCTCACCACAACAGGGGAACAATGAGCAGTTCTTC. As protein: CASSPQQGNNEQFF. The rearrangement links TRBV18 to TRBJ2-1; TRBD1 aligns across 7 bases. This CDR3 contains 14 residues. Per germline, CDR1 KGHSH and CDR2 LQKENI. V lost 1 base, J lost 5 bases, and 2 bases stayed unmatched.

As DNA, the CDR3 is TGTGCCAGCGGACCACAAATCGACGTCCTGACTTTC. It translates to CASGPQIDVLTF. The chain links TRBV18 to TRBJ2-6; no clear D gene. Germline CDR1 KGHSH, CDR2 LQKENI. Trimming removed 8 bases at V and 11 bases at J, with 13 bases between. There are 12 residues in the CDR3.

The chain recombines TRBV5-6 with TRBJ2-1; no reliable D call. Trimming took 4 bases from V and 0 from J, leaving 11 bases between them. This CDR3 is 15 amino acids long. Germline V lookup: CDR1 SGHDT, CDR2 YYEEEE. The CDR3 DNA reads TGTGCCAGCAGCCCCCAGCGCGGCTCCTACAATGAGCAGTTCTTC. Translating it yields CASSPQRGSYNEQFF.

The chain is built from TRBV6-1 and TRBJ1-2; 7 bases agree with TRBD1. The V gene end was trimmed by 5 bases and the J gene end by 7 bases; junction bases not matched to a gene: 7. The CDR3 length is 13 residues. Germline CDR1 is MNHNS and CDR2 is SASEGT. CDR3 DNA: TGTGCCAGCAGTCGACAGGGCTCCCGTGGCTACACCTTC. Translated, it gives CASSRQGSRGYTF.

The rearrangement uses TRBV30 and TRBJ2-7, with 13 bases identical to TRBD2. The CDR3 has 16 residues. Germline values: CDR1 GTSNPN, CDR2 SVGIG (reference sequence). The junction had 10 bases not matched to a gene; V was cut back by 2 bases and J by 6 bases. The DNA for the CDR3 is TGTGCCTGGAGTCGGACTAGCGGGAGTGTAGACGTCGAGCAGTACTTC. Translated, it gives CAWSRTSGSVDVEQYF.

The chain combines TRBV5-5 with TRBJ1-1, with no clear D. This CDR3 region has 13 residues. Germline V lookup: CDR1 SGHKS, CDR2 YYEKEE (reference sequence). Deletions cut 4 bases from V and 5 bases from J, with 12 bases between. CDR3 amino acids: CASSPLGRTEAFF. Here the CDR3 DNA reads TGTGCCAGCAGCCCGCTAGGGCGGACTGAAGCTTTCTTT.

This sequence joins TRBV5-4 and TRBJ2-2, with no clear D. This CDR3 has 13 amino acids. V gave up 3 bases and J gave up 6 bases, with 9 bases separating them. Germline V gene lookup returns CDR1 SGHNT and CDR2 YYREEE (reference sequence). The chain's CDR3 is CASSSTISGELFF. CDR3 DNA: TGTGCCAGCAGCTCCACTATATCCGGGGAGCTGTTTTTT.

The chain links TRBV7-2 to TRBJ2-2; TRBD1 matches at 9 bases. CDR1 is SGHTA, CDR2 FQGNSA, per germline. The CDR3 length is 15 residues. V trimming: 6 bases; J trimming: 4 bases; junction bases outside the gene matches: 6. CDR3 coding DNA: TGTGCCAGCAGTTACAGGGGGCAGAGCACCGGGGAGCTGTTTTTT. This codes for CASSYRGQSTGELFF.

The chain carries TRBV30 and TRBJ2-2; D ambiguous. The CDR3 runs 15 residues. V was pared by 0 bases and J by 0 bases, with 8 bases between. CDR1 is GTSNPN and CDR2 is SVGIG in the germline V gene (reference sequence). CDR3 coding DNA: TGTGCCTGGAGTGTACTGGCAGCGAACACCGGGGAGCTGTTTTTT. Its translation is CAWSVLAANTGELFF.

The J gene is TRBJ2-1, the V gene TRBV29-1, with 9 bases fitting TRBD1. With V trimmed by 4 bases and J by 4 bases, 14 bases remained unmatched. CDR3 length equals 17 residues. The germline V gene has CDR1 SQVTM and CDR2 ANQGSEA. CDR3 region: CSVALAPGQGVYNEQFF. DNA for the CDR3: TGCAGCGTTGCCCTCGCGCCGGGACAGGGAGTATACAATGAGCAGTTCTTC.

The chain joins TRBV2 to TRBJ1-5; D remains unclear. This CDR3 spans 12 amino acids. Germline CDR1 reads SNHLY; CDR2 reads FYNNEI. V lost 5 bases and J lost 5, with 7 bases in between. The CDR3 loop is CASSQYYQPQHF. CDR3 nucleotides: TGTGCCAGCAGTCAGTATTATCAGCCCCAGCATTTT.

On this clone: Other DNA sequences of this sample code for an identical CDR3. The chain employs TRBV20-1 and TRBJ2-2, with D uncertain. V was pared by 3 bases and J by 6 bases, with 5 bases between. The CDR3 covers 11 residues. Germline CDR1 reads DFQATT; CDR2 reads SNEGSKA (reference sequence). CDR3 bases: TGCAGTGCTAGGAGTCCCGGGGAGCTGTTTTTT. It translates to CSARSPGELFF.

The gene calls are TRBV27 and TRBJ2-1; D remains ambiguous. Per the germline V gene, CDR1 is MNHEY and CDR2 is SMNVEV (reference sequence). Trimming removed 5 bases at V and 4 bases at J, with 15 bases between. The CDR3 has 15 amino acids. The CDR3 loop reads CASSPRSIQYNEQFF. The DNA of the CDR3 is TGTGCCAGCAGTCCCAGGTCGATACAATACAATGAGCAGTTCTTC.

The CDR3 DNA sequence: TGCGCCAGCAGCTTGGCACAGGGGGATCGTGGCGGGGAGCTGTTTTTT. It specifies CASSLAQGDRGGELFF. The gene calls are TRBV5-1 and TRBJ2-2; 8 bases fit TRBD1. Germline trimming cut 0 bases from V and 7 bases from J; bases unmatched to any gene: 8. CDR3 length: 16 amino acids. The V gene's germline CDR1 is SGHRS and CDR2 YFSETQ.

The chain recombines TRBV29-1 with TRBJ2-3; possible D gene TRBD1, 6 bases. Trimming stripped 6 bases from V and 3 bases from J, with 16 bases between. The length of the CDR3 is 14 residues. Germline CDR1 and CDR2: SQVTM and ANQGSEA. The CDR3 DNA reads as TGCAGCGTCAAACAGGGTCTAGGTACAGATACGCAGTATTTT. Amino acids: CSVKQGLGTDTQYF.

V and J are TRBV5-1 and TRBJ1-2, with D perhaps TRBD1 (6 bases). CDR3 length: 15 amino acids. V was cut by 0 bases and J by 6 bases, with 15 bases left in between. CDR1 and CDR2 from the germline V gene are SGHRS and YFSETQ. CDR3 coding DNA: TGCGCCAGCAGCTTGGAACTTCGACAGGCCGATGGCTACACCTTC. Amino acids: CASSLELRQADGYTF. The full variable domain, rest sourced from reference TRBV5-1 and TRBJ1-2, is KAGVTQTPRYLIKTRGQQVTLSCSPISGHRSVSWYQQTPGQGLQFLFEYFSETQRNKGNFPGRFSGRQFSNSRSEMNVSTLELGDSALYLCASSLELRQADGYTFGSGTRLTVV.

Remarks on this clone: In the same sample, other DNA sequences code for this CDR3. The chain recombines TRBV6-1 with TRBJ2-5; D gene ambiguous. Trimming left V 2 bases short and J 5 bases short, with 6 bases between. This CDR3 comprises 12 residues. Germline V lookup: CDR1 MNHNS, CDR2 SASEGT. For the CDR3, the DNA is TGTGCCAGCAGTGAATCCGGCGAGACCCAGTACTTC. Amino acids: CASSESGETQYF.

The CDR3 loop is CASSQDGVVDTQYF. The CDR3 coding sequence is TGCGCCAGCAGCCAGGATGGGGTGGTAGATACGCAGTATTTT. V is TRBV4-3 and J is TRBJ2-3; D is unresolved. V lost 3 bases to trimming and J lost 5 bases, with 12 bases between them. Per the germline V gene, CDR1 is LGHNA and CDR2 is YSLEER. There are 14 residues in the CDR3.

The CDR3 bases are TGCGCCAGCAGCTGGCCGGGACAGGGAACTTTCTTT. Translating gives CASSWPGQGTFF. The rearrangement joins TRBV5-1 to TRBJ1-1; the match to TRBD1 covers 9 bases. Germline loops: CDR1 SGHRS, CDR2 YFSETQ. V lost 3 bases and J lost 12; bases outside the gene matches: 6. The CDR3 totals 12 residues.

This sequence joins TRBV28 and TRBJ1-1; D might be TRBD1 (5 bases). Germline loops: CDR1 MDHEN, CDR2 SYDVKM. The V gene lost 6 bases and the J gene lost 1 base, with 12 bases spanning the gap. CDR3 size: 14 residues. The CDR3 loop is CASRITGGNTEAFF. As DNA, the CDR3 is TGTGCCAGCAGAATAACAGGAGGGAACACTGAAGCTTTCTTT.

The CDR3 reads CASSENGAQPQHF. For the CDR3, the DNA is TGCGCCAGCAGTGAGAACGGGGCCCAGCCCCAGCATTTT. The rearrangement links TRBV10-1 to TRBJ1-5; tentatively, D is TRBD1 (5 bases). The ends were cut back, 2 bases at V and 7 bases at J, with 9 bases in the middle. Germline V lookup: CDR1 WNHNN, CDR2 SYGVQD (reference sequence). CDR3 length: 13 amino acids.

The chain combines TRBV6-6 with TRBJ1-2; D remains unclear. The CDR3 has 14 residues. Per the germline V gene, CDR1 is MNHNY and CDR2 is SVGAGI (reference sequence). Trimming left V 6 bases short and J 4 bases short, with 15 bases between. Written as DNA, the CDR3 is TGTGCCAGCAGACCCCCGGGAGGAGGCTATGGCTACACCTTC. Its translation is CASRPPGGGYGYTF.

This chain connects TRBV13 to TRBJ2-4; 12 bases agree with TRBD2. The V gene's germline CDR1 is PRHDT and CDR2 FYEKMQ (reference sequence). The trim removed 3 bases at V and 3 bases at J, leaving 12 bases unmatched. The length of the CDR3 is 19 residues. CDR3 loop: CASSLFLAGGPGGKNIQYF. The CDR3 DNA sequence: TGTGCCAGCAGCTTGTTTCTAGCGGGAGGGCCGGGGGGCAAAAACATTCAGTACTTC.

This clone was seen only once. The chain combines TRBV21-1 with TRBJ1-5. TRBV21-1 is a listed pseudogene. The CDR3 runs 13 residues. This CDR3 reads CASSKLDSQPQHF. The CDR3 DNA follows: TGTGCCAGCAGCAAATTGGATAGCCAGCCCCAGCATTTT.

The rearrangement joins TRBV7-3 to TRBJ2-4, with D perhaps matching TRBD1 (6 bases). The CDR3 consists of 15 residues. The germline gives CDR1 SGHTA, CDR2 FQGTGA. V dropped 0 bases and J dropped 6 bases, with 12 bases sitting between them. CDR3: CASSLTGTTTNIQYF. In DNA form, the CDR3 reads TGTGCCAGCAGCTTAACAGGGACAACTACAAACATTCAGTACTTC.